A selection of T cell receptor beta chains follows, all from one sample in a study of blood T cell repertoires in COVID-19. Sequenced by immunoSEQ multiplex PCR; TCRdb stores in-frame clones only, minus some. The sample carries approximately 300,000 clones, about nine tenths recorded once. The source material was PBMCs or T cells enriched from blood (not recorded which). Receptors originate from a man between 60 and 70 years old who had recovered from COVID-19. The CDR3 runs from the conserved cysteine through the conserved F or W. D genes are given only for firm matches. Clone size is stated in some rows and not others, as once, few, many or a class when expanded.

D gene,J gene,clone size,V gene,CDR3 DNA,CDR3 protein
TRBD1,TRBJ1-5,NA,TRBV6-5,TGTGCCAGCAGCGACCTCACAGGGGGCAATCAGCCCCAGCATTTT,CASSDLTGGNQPQHF
NA,TRBJ1-4,NA,TRBV4-1,TGCGCCAGCAGCCAGGGCGCAACTAATGAAAAACTGTTTTTT,CASSQGATNEKLFF
TRBD1,TRBJ1-1,NA,TRBV7-9,TGTGCCAGCAGCTCCGGACAGGGGGCGATTGCCGAAGCTTTCTTT,CASSSGQGAIAEAFF
NA,TRBJ2-7,NA,TRBV9,TGTGCCAGCAGCGCCACAGGGTACGGCGAGCAGTACTTC,CASSATGYGEQYF
TRBD1,TRBJ2-3,NA,TRBV5-4,TGTGCCAGCAGCTTAGGACAGGGAGGCACAGATACGCAGTATTTT,CASSLGQGGTDTQYF
TRBD2,TRBJ2-7,NA,TRBV7-9,TGTGCCAGCAGCTTAGGTGAGCGCGCTAGCGGGACGCAGTACTTC,CASSLGERASGTQYF
NA,TRBJ2-2,NA,TRBV5-1,TGCGCCAGCAGCCCGGACTATTTCATCGGGGAGCTGTTTTTT,CASSPDYFIGELFF
TRBD2,TRBJ2-1,NA,TRBV24-1,TGTGCCACCAGTGACCTGGGACTAGTTGAGCAGTTCTTC,CATSDLGLVEQFF
NA,TRBJ1-2,once,TRBV7-9,TGTGCCAGCAGCTTAGATCCCGCAGGGATCCATGGCTACACCTTC,CASSLDPAGIHGYTF
TRBD1,TRBJ1-1,NA,TRBV7-3,TGTGCCAGCAGCTCAAATGGTAGGGGGCAGAGCACTGAAGCTTTCTTT,CASSSNGRGQSTEAFF
NA,TRBJ2-1,NA,TRBV21-1,TGTGCCAGCAGCACCATGCCCAGGGGCATTGAGCAGTTCTTC,CASSTMPRGIEQFF
NA,TRBJ1-3,NA,TRBV7-9,TGTGCCAGCAGCTTAGTGCCAGTGGTATCTGGAAACACCATATATTTT,CASSLVPVVSGNTIYF
NA,TRBJ1-1,NA,TRBV18,TGTGCCAGCTCGCCCGGACAGAACACTGAAGCTTTCTTT,CASSPGQNTEAFF
TRBD1,TRBJ2-1,NA,TRBV29-1,TGCAGCGTTGAAGCGGACGGGACAGGGGGCTATGAGCAGTTCTTC,CSVEADGTGGYEQFF
NA,TRBJ2-6,NA,TRBV28,TGTGCCAGCAGTTTCTGGCGGGACTCTGGGGCCAACGTCCTGACTTTC,CASSFWRDSGANVLTF
NA,TRBJ2-2,few,TRBV5-4,TGTGCCAGCAGCGTGGACACCTACACCGGGGAGCTGTTTTTT,CASSVDTYTGELFF
NA,TRBJ1-6,NA,TRBV2,TGTGCCAGCGTTTTTGGAGGGGCGTCCTATAATTCACCCCTCCACTTT,CASVFGGASYNSPLHF
TRBD2,TRBJ2-2,few,TRBV27,TGTGCCAGCAGTTTAGGGGTATTTAGCGGGAGGGCGAACACCGGGGAGCTGTTTTTT,CASSLGVFSGRANTGELFF
NA,TRBJ1-4,NA,TRBV7-9,TGTGCCAGCAGCTTAGGAGCGGGGTCAACTAATGAAAAACTGTTTTTT,CASSLGAGSTNEKLFF
NA,TRBJ1-5,NA,TRBV19,TGTGCCAGTAGTATAGATCTTAGACAAGACAATCAGCCCCAGCATTTT,CASSIDLRQDNQPQHF
TRBD1,TRBJ1-5,NA,TRBV29-1,TGCAGCGTTGTAGGACAGGAAAGCAATCAGCCCCAGCATTTT,CSVVGQESNQPQHF
TRBD1,TRBJ2-1,NA,TRBV5-1,TGCGCCAGCAGCAGGGGGACAGAACGCACCCTAAATGAGCAGTTCTTC,CASSRGTERTLNEQFF
TRBD1,TRBJ1-6,NA,TRBV28,TGTGCCAGCAGTTGGCGGCCGGGACAGAATAATTCACCCCTCCACTTT,CASSWRPGQNNSPLHF
NA,TRBJ2-1,NA,TRBV19,TGTGCCACAAGCGGGCCCTCCTACAATGAGCAGTTCTTC,CATSGPSYNEQFF
TRBD1,TRBJ2-5,NA,TRBV5-1,TGCGCCAGCAGCCCGACAGGGATACAAGAGACCCAGTACTTC,CASSPTGIQETQYF
NA,TRBJ2-7,NA,TRBV7-2,TGTGCCAGCAGCTCCCAGGCGTTAGAGCAGTACTTC,CASSSQALEQYF
NA,TRBJ2-1,few,TRBV19,TGTGCCAGTAGTATAGACGGGAGCTCCTACAATGAGCAGTTCTTC,CASSIDGSSYNEQFF
TRBD2,TRBJ2-5,NA,TRBV27,TGTGCCAGCAGCCCAACTCGGCGGGAGGGCCATGGAGAGACCCAGTACTTC,CASSPTRREGHGETQYF
TRBD1,TRBJ2-1,NA,TRBV15,TGTGCCACCAGCAGGACAGGGGGTGATTTCGATGAGCAGTTCTTC,CATSRTGGDFDEQFF
NA,TRBJ2-1,NA,TRBV10-1,TGCGCCAGCATCAAGACTAGTGGCAATGAGCAGTTCTTC,CASIKTSGNEQFF
NA,TRBJ2-7,NA,TRBV7-5,TGTGTCAGAAGCTTAGTTTTTTCGCGGCCTTTTTACGAGCAGTACTTC,CVRSLVFSRPFYEQYF
TRBD1,TRBJ1-2,NA,TRBV18,TGTGCCAGCTCACCACTGGAGGGGGCAGGCGGCTACACCTTC,CASSPLEGAGGYTF
NA,TRBJ2-1,NA,TRBV10-2,TGCGCCAGCATACGCGTTCTGGGGGGTGAGCAGTTCTTC,CASIRVLGGEQFF
NA,TRBJ2-2,NA,TRBV25-1,TGTGCCAGCAGTGCACTAGGGCGGACCGGGGAGCTGTTTTTT,CASSALGRTGELFF
TRBD1,TRBJ1-4,NA,TRBV5-1,TGCGCCAGCAGCTCTGGACAGGGGGGGAAACTGTTTTTT,CASSSGQGGKLFF
TRBD2,TRBJ2-1,NA,TRBV10-1,TGCGCCAGCAGGGCCGGGACTAGCGGGAATGAGCAGTTCTTC,CASRAGTSGNEQFF
TRBD1,TRBJ1-5,NA,TRBV7-2,TGTGCCAGCAGCCCACAGGGGGCTGTCAATCAGCCCCAGCATTTT,CASSPQGAVNQPQHF
TRBD1,TRBJ1-1,NA,TRBV5-6,TGTGCCAGCAGCTTGAAGGGACAGGGATACATCACTGAAGCTTTCTTT,CASSLKGQGYITEAFF
NA,TRBJ1-3,NA,TRBV11-2,TGTGCCAGCAGCGACTCGGGATCCGGAAACACCATATATTTT,CASSDSGSGNTIYF
TRBD1,TRBJ1-2,NA,TRBV19,TGTGCCAGTAGTCGGACAGGGACCTATGGCTACACCTTC,CASSRTGTYGYTF
TRBD2,TRBJ2-1,NA,TRBV29-1,TGCAGCGTTGCCCAAGCGGGAAGACTTGTTAGGGAGCAGTTCTTC,CSVAQAGRLVREQFF
NA,TRBJ2-7,once,TRBV9,TGTGCCAGCAGCGTATTGGCCTCACCTAGCTCCTACGAGCAGTACTTC,CASSVLASPSSYEQYF
NA,TRBJ2-3,NA,TRBV9,TGTGCCAGCAGCGTAGCCCCCCGGGAGAATCCGTATTTT,CASSVAPRENPYF
TRBD2,TRBJ2-5,NA,TRBV7-9,TGTGCCAGCAGCCCGAGGGGCGCGGGAGCGGAGGAGACCCAGTACTTC,CASSPRGAGAEETQYF
TRBD1,TRBJ1-6,few,TRBV5-1,TGCGCCAGCAGCTTAGAGGGGACAGGGTATTCACCCCTCCACTTT,CASSLEGTGYSPLHF
NA,TRBJ2-5,NA,TRBV29-1,TGCAGCGTTGAACCCGGGAGTAAAGAGACCCAGTACTTC,CSVEPGSKETQYF
TRBD1,TRBJ1-4,NA,TRBV9,TGTGCCAGCAGCCCCGGGGACAGGGTGACTAATGAAAAACTGTTTTTT,CASSPGDRVTNEKLFF
NA,TRBJ2-3,once,TRBV11-3,TGTGCCAGCAGCTTAGGGCCGGGGGCAGATACGCAGTATTTT,CASSLGPGADTQYF